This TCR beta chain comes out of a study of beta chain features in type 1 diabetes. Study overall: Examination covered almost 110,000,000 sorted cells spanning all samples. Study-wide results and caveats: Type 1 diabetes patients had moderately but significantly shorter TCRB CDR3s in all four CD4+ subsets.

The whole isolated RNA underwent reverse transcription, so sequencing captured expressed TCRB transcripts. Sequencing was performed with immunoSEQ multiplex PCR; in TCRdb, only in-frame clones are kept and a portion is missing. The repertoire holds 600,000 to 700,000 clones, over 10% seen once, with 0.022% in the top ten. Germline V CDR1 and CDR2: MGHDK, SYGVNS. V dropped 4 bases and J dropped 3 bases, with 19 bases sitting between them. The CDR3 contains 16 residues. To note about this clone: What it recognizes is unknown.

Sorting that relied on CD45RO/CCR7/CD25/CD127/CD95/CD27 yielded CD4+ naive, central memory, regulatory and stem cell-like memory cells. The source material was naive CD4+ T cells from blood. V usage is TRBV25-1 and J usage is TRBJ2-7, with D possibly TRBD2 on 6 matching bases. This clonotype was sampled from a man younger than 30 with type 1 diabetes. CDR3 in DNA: TGTGCCAGCAGTGGGGGGGATTGGAGAAGATTCTACGAGCAGTACTTC. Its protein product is CASSGGDWRRFYEQYF.